This is a list of T cell receptor beta chains from one sample in a study of blood T cell repertoires in COVID-19. Sequencing was performed with immunoSEQ multiplex PCR; in TCRdb, only in-frame clones are kept and a portion is missing. The sample carries around 190,000 clones, 80% to 90% recorded once. Input material: peripheral blood. The receptors were gathered from a man aged 18 to 29 who had recovered from COVID-19. Each CDR3 is given with its conserved first and last residue. Each record gives: D gene, V gene, clone size, J gene, CDR3 protein, CDR3 DNA. D genes are given only for firm matches. Rows may omit the clone size; those that give it use once, few, many or a size class.

>TRBD2|TRBV29-1|NA|TRBJ2-3
CSVPRGGGTTDTQYF
TGCAGCGTCCCCCGCGGGGGGGGAACCACAGATACGCAGTATTTT
>TRBD2|TRBV7-8|NA|TRBJ2-7
CASSFNIAGLIYEQYF
TGTGCCAGCAGCTTCAATATAGCGGGACTTATTTACGAGCAGTACTTC
>TRBD1|TRBV27|NA|TRBJ1-2
CASSLTGTGGGYTF
TGTGCCAGCAGTTTAACCGGGACAGGGGGTGGCTACACCTTC
>TRBD1|TRBV27|NA|TRBJ1-2
CASRVGQEGFYGYTF
TGTGCCAGCAGGGTTGGACAGGAAGGATTCTATGGCTACACCTTC
>TRBD2|TRBV6-6|NA|TRBJ2-5
CASSPRLAGAETQYF
TGTGCCAGCAGTCCCCGACTAGCGGGAGCAGAGACCCAGTACTTC
>NA|TRBV19|NA|TRBJ2-7
CASSIAGNAYEQYF
TGTGCCAGTAGTATAGCAGGGAATGCCTACGAGCAGTACTTC
>TRBD2|TRBV6-5|NA|TRBJ2-2
CASRLLAGDTGELFF
TGTGCCAGCAGATTACTAGCGGGGGACACCGGGGAGCTGTTTTTT
>TRBD1|TRBV9|few|TRBJ1-6
CASSVDPGGVESPLHF
TGTGCCAGCAGCGTAGATCCAGGGGGCGTTGAATCACCCCTCCACTTT
>NA|TRBV19|few|TRBJ2-1
CASSIEVGLINEQFF
TGTGCCAGTAGTATAGAAGTAGGACTTATCAATGAGCAGTTCTTC
>NA|TRBV15|NA|TRBJ2-3
CATLPGGRGADTQYF
TGTGCCACCCTACCTGGGGGGAGAGGGGCAGATACGCAGTATTTT
>NA|TRBV25-1|NA|TRBJ2-7
CASSEGGRGSYEQYF
TGTGCCAGCAGTGAAGGTGGGCGGGGATCCTACGAGCAGTACTTC
>NA|TRBV5-4|NA|TRBJ1-6
CASSFGLRSSYNSPLHF
TGTGCCAGCAGCTTCGGACTGAGGAGCTCCTATAATTCACCCCTCCACTTT
>NA|TRBV14|NA|TRBJ1-6
CASTLDSNNSPLHF
TGTGCCAGCACCCTGGACAGCAATAATTCACCCCTCCACTTT
>NA|TRBV6-5|NA|TRBJ1-1
CASSYQVDTEAFF
TGTGCCAGCAGTTATCAGGTAGACACTGAAGCTTTCTTT
>NA|TRBV20-1|NA|TRBJ1-2
CSAWAWGGYTF
TGCAGTGCTTGGGCCTGGGGCGGCTACACCTTC
>NA|TRBV28|NA|TRBJ2-7
CATTSPGGYEQYF
TGTGCCACGACCAGCCCGGGTGGTTACGAGCAGTACTTC
>NA|TRBV5-6|NA|TRBJ2-5
CASSSDFKETQYF
TGTGCCAGCAGCTCGGACTTTAAGGAGACCCAGTACTTC
>TRBD1|TRBV19|NA|TRBJ2-5
CASTPQGKETQYF
TGTGCCAGTACCCCACAGGGGAAAGAGACCCAGTACTTC
>TRBD2|TRBV5-1|NA|TRBJ2-3
CASSLPQGGGGTDTQYF
TGCGCCAGCAGCTTACCCCAGGGCGGGGGAGGCACAGATACGCAGTATTTT
>NA|TRBV10-3|NA|TRBJ1-2
CAIMGGVSYGYTF
TGTGCCATCATGGGGGGTGTTTCGTATGGCTACACCTTC
>NA|TRBV19|NA|TRBJ2-2
CASKIGSGNTGELFF
TGTGCCAGTAAGATCGGTAGCGGTAACACCGGGGAGCTGTTTTTT
>NA|TRBV15|NA|TRBJ2-5
CATSRDLRETQYF
TGTGCCACCAGCAGAGATCTGAGAGAGACCCAGTACTTC
>TRBD2|TRBV20-1|NA|TRBJ2-7
CSASPAGVFHEQYF
TGCAGTGCCAGTCCGGCGGGAGTATTCCACGAGCAGTACTTC
>TRBD1|TRBV7-2|NA|TRBJ1-5
CASSLDRGGQPQHF
TGTGCCAGCAGCTTAGACAGGGGTGGTCAGCCCCAGCATTTT
>NA|TRBV27|NA|TRBJ2-7
CASSLSGRTVSYEQYF
TGTGCCAGCAGTTTATCGGGCAGGACAGTCTCCTACGAGCAGTACTTC
>NA|TRBV6-2/TRBV6-3|NA|TRBJ2-1
CASSYLYYNEQFF
TGTGCCAGCAGTTACTTATATTACAATGAGCAGTTCTTC
>NA|TRBV10-3|NA|TRBJ1-1
CAISESGLNTEAFF
TGTGCCATCAGTGAGTCGGGACTAAACACTGAAGCTTTCTTT
>TRBD1|TRBV12-3/TRBV12-4|NA|TRBJ2-7
CASLTGGVYEQYF
TGTGCCAGCCTGACAGGGGGCGTCTACGAGCAGTACTTC
>TRBD1|TRBV7-6|once|TRBJ1-1
CASSQGQALNTEAFF
TGTGCCAGCAGCCAGGGACAGGCCCTGAACACTGAAGCTTTCTTT
>NA|TRBV11-2|NA|TRBJ2-7
CASSLGPDEQYF
TGTGCCAGCAGTCTAGGCCCAGACGAGCAGTACTTC
>NA|TRBV28|NA|TRBJ2-7
CASRASYEQYF
TGTGCCAGCAGAGCCTCCTACGAGCAGTACTTC
>NA|TRBV10-3|NA|TRBJ2-3
CAISGTVAYTDTQYF
TGTGCCATCAGTGGGACAGTTGCCTACACAGATACGCAGTATTTT
>NA|TRBV15|NA|TRBJ1-2
CATSRLIEGTDGYTF
TGTGCCACCAGCAGGTTGATTGAGGGTACGGATGGCTACACCTTC
>TRBD1|TRBV27|NA|TRBJ2-7
CASSWGQGYNEQYF
TGTGCCAGCAGTTGGGGACAGGGGTACAACGAGCAGTACTTC
>TRBD1|TRBV6-5|NA|TRBJ1-1
CASRWTGNTEAFF
TGTGCCAGCAGATGGACAGGGAACACTGAAGCTTTCTTT